These 19 T cell receptor beta chains were all obtained from the same sample, sequenced in a study of cytomegalovirus exposure and HLA in healthy donors. PCR was performed using 60 Vbeta and 13 Jbeta primers. Clones were sequenced by immunoSEQ multiplex PCR, and TCRdb holds only the in-frame ones, with some missing. The data show about 130,000 clones, around 80% seen once. Sequencing input: PBMCs. Receptor source: a woman in her 40s in good health and CMV-seronegative.

This clone was detected only a few times. The rearrangement uses TRBV2 and TRBJ2-5, with 9 bases matching TRBD2. The J segment lost 7 bases and the V segment lost 5 bases, leaving 8 bases of the junction unmatched. The CDR3 consists of 14 residues. Germline assignment: CDR1 SNHLY and CDR2 FYNNEI. CDR3 protein: CASSLLAGGRTQYF. The CDR3 DNA is TGTGCCAGCAGTTTACTAGCGGGTGGTCGGACCCAGTACTTC.

V usage is TRBV19 and J usage is TRBJ2-1, with 10 bases identical to TRBD2. Trimming took 4 bases from V and 3 from J; bases not matched to a gene: 12. CDR3 length equals 18 residues. CDR1 and CDR2 from the germline V gene are LNHDA and SQIVND (reference sequence). CDR3 region: CASSTNRKSGGGYNEQFF. Here the CDR3 DNA reads TGTGCCAGTAGTACAAACCGGAAAAGCGGGGGGGGCTACAATGAGCAGTTCTTC.

This chain joins TRBV19 and TRBJ2-4, with D perhaps matching TRBD2 (5 bases). The V gene's germline CDR1 is LNHDA and CDR2 SQIVND (reference sequence). V shed 3 bases and J shed 12 bases, with 21 bases lying between them. This CDR3 comprises 15 residues. The CDR3 loop is CASSIIEAGKGGQYF. The CDR3, as DNA: TGTGCCAGTAGTATTATCGAGGCCGGGAAGGGCGGTCAGTACTTC.

This clone has only a few counts. The rearrangement uses TRBV28 and TRBJ1-2, with 9 bases aligning to TRBD1. The CDR3 is made up of 18 amino acids. V lost 3 bases to trimming and J lost 1 base; unmatched junction nucleotides: 12. From germline, CDR1 is MDHEN and CDR2 SYDVKM. CDR3 coding DNA: TGTGCCAGCAGTTTGGAGGGACAGGGATGGGGGCGTAACTATGGCTACACCTTC. Its translation: CASSLEGQGWGRNYGYTF.

This chain joins TRBV2 and TRBJ2-5, with D possibly TRBD2 on 5 matching bases. V shed 6 bases and J shed 0 bases, with 11 bases lying between them. CDR1 and CDR2 from the germline V gene are SNHLY and FYNNEI. The CDR3 consists of 14 residues. Here the CDR3 DNA reads TGTGCCAGCAGGAACGGGGTGTACCAAGAGACCCAGTACTTC. Encoded protein: CASRNGVYQETQYF. Variable domain in full (rest from reference TRBV2 and TRBJ2-5): EPEVTQTPSHQVTQMGQEVILRCVPISNHLYFYWYRQILGQKVEFLVSFYNNEISEKSEIFDDQFSVERPDGSNFTLKIRSTKLEDSAMYFCASRNGVYQETQYFGPGTRLLVL.

This sequence joins TRBV30 and TRBJ1-6; no clear D gene. Between the trimmed V and J ends, which lost 1 base and 16 bases, there was a span of 23 bases. There are 15 residues in the CDR3. CDR1 and CDR2 (germline): GTSNPN, SVGIG (reference sequence). The CDR3 loop is CAWSEQRWLRKLLHF. Written as DNA, the CDR3 is TGTGCCTGGAGTGAACAAAGGTGGTTGAGGAAACTTCTCCACTTT.

The chain uses TRBV19 and TRBJ1-1, with a tentative D call TRBD1 (6 bases). Deletions cut 6 bases from V and 4 bases from J, with 21 bases between. CDR3 length equals 16 residues. Germline V gene lookup returns CDR1 LNHDA and CDR2 SQIVND (reference sequence). The CDR3 region has the DNA TGTGCCAGTAGGGATCGAGTGGGGGCTAGGGGCACTGAAGCTTTCTTT. Translated: CASRDRVGARGTEAFF.

This chain joins TRBV6-1 and TRBJ1-3; 8 bases fit TRBD1. This CDR3 is 18 amino acids long. J gave up 0 bases and V 0 bases, and 7 bases lay outside the gene matches. CDR1 is MNHNS and CDR2 is SASEGT in the germline V gene. The CDR3 loop is CASSEALAGTGSGNTIYF. DNA of the CDR3: TGTGCCAGCAGTGAAGCCCTTGCCGGGACAGGCTCTGGAAACACCATATATTTT.

The J gene is TRBJ2-1, the V gene TRBV7-9, with 11 bases matching TRBD2. The CDR3 length is 16 residues. Germline V CDR1 and CDR2: SEHNR, FQNEAQ (reference sequence). Trimming removed 4 bases from V and 4 bases from J; junction bases left unmatched: 6. CDR3 protein: CASSSSTSGKYNEQFF. The CDR3 nucleotides are TGTGCCAGCAGCTCTTCGACTAGCGGGAAGTACAATGAGCAGTTCTTC.

This clone occurred a few times. The chain employs TRBV7-2 and TRBJ1-1; TRBD1 matches 9 bases. CDR3 length: 16 amino acids. Losses at the gene ends were 5 bases for V and 4 bases for J; bases not matched to a gene: 11. Germline CDR1 SGHTA, CDR2 FQGNSA. Written as DNA, the CDR3 is TGTGCCAGCAGCCCCGCACCGGGACAGGGAAGCACTGAAGCTTTCTTT. Residues: CASSPAPGQGSTEAFF.

This chain joins TRBV19 and TRBJ2-3; 9 positions agree with TRBD2. J lost 2 bases, V lost 4 bases, and 4 bases had no gene match. This CDR3 region has 15 residues. Germline V CDR1 and CDR2: LNHDA, SQIVND (reference sequence). The CDR3 coding sequence is TGTGCCAGTAGTACCGCTAGCGGGATCACAGATACGCAGTATTTT. Protein sequence: CASSTASGITDTQYF.

V gene TRBV30 combines with J gene TRBJ1-2; D call uncertain. This CDR3 has 10 amino acids. V was pared by 3 bases and J by 7 bases, with 6 bases between. Germline V gene sequence: CDR1 GTSNPN, CDR2 SVGIG (reference sequence). This CDR3 is CAWSAGGYTF. In DNA form, the CDR3 reads TGTGCCTGGAGCGCCGGTGGCTACACCTTC.

The chain employs TRBV30 and TRBJ1-2; D is uncertain. V lost 5 bases and J 4 bases, leaving 14 bases between the germline ends. The CDR3 has 13 amino acids. The germline V gene has CDR1 GTSNPN and CDR2 SVGIG (reference sequence). The CDR3, as DNA: TGTGCCTGGGAATCGACACCGCTCTATGGCTACACCTTC. This codes for CAWESTPLYGYTF.

The V call is TRBV5-1, the J call TRBJ1-3; D is uncertain. The germline V gene encodes CDR1 SGHRS and CDR2 YFSETQ. Trimming stripped 0 bases from V and 0 bases from J, with 10 bases between. The CDR3 is made up of 16 amino acids. CDR3 DNA sequence: TGCGCCAGCAGCTTGGTGGCCGCTAGCTCTGGAAACACCATATATTTT. This gives the protein CASSLVAASSGNTIYF.

This chain connects TRBV19 to TRBJ2-7; the match to TRBD1 covers 7 bases. The CDR3 has 16 amino acids. Unmatched junction bases numbered 8, after V lost 2 bases and J lost 1 base. Germline CDR1 is LNHDA and CDR2 is SQIVND (reference sequence). This CDR3 reads CASSIHRDSLSYEQYF. The CDR3 DNA reads TGTGCCAGTAGTATACATCGGGACAGTTTATCCTACGAGCAGTACTTC.

The rearrangement uses TRBV7-3 and TRBJ1-1, with D possibly matching TRBD1 (5 bases). The length of the CDR3 is 14 residues. Germline CDR1 and CDR2: SGHTA and FQGTGA. V was cut by 5 bases and J by 3 bases, with 13 bases left in between. The CDR3 is CASSPTGGDTEAFF. The CDR3 nucleotides are TGTGCCAGCAGCCCCACGGGGGGGGACACTGAAGCTTTCTTT. The whole variable domain, remainder taken from reference TRBV7-3 and TRBJ1-1, is GAGVSQTPSNKVTEKGKYVELRCDPISGHTALYWYRQSLGQGPEFLIYFQGTGAADDSGLPNDRFFAVRPEGSVSTLKIQRTERGDSAVYLCASSPTGGDTEAFFGQGTRLTVV.

This clone was detected only once. This rearrangement joins TRBV18 to TRBJ1-1, with 10 positions matching TRBD1. The J segment lost 3 bases and the V segment lost 0 bases, leaving 7 bases of the junction unmatched. CDR3 size: 17 residues. Germline V gene sequence: CDR1 KGHSH, CDR2 LQKENI. CDR3 residues: CASSPPGQGWGDTEAFF. The CDR3 DNA follows: TGTGCCAGCTCACCACCGGGACAGGGGTGGGGGGACACTGAAGCTTTCTTT.

This clone has only a few counts. The V and J genes are TRBV4-2 and TRBJ2-1, with D possibly TRBD1 on 7 matching bases. Trimming stripped 4 bases from V and 2 bases from J, with 15 bases between. This CDR3 is 16 amino acids long. The germline V gene encodes CDR1 LGHNA and CDR2 YNFKEQ. This CDR3 is CASSPAGQLTYNEQFF. For the CDR3, the DNA is TGTGCCAGCAGCCCGGCGGGACAGCTAACCTACAATGAGCAGTTCTTC.

This rearrangement joins TRBV7-9 to TRBJ2-3; maybe TRBD1 (5 bases). Germline CDR1 and CDR2: SEHNR and FQNEAQ (reference sequence). The germline V and J ends were trimmed by 5 bases and 4 bases, with 10 bases remaining between them. The CDR3 contains 13 residues. The CDR3: CASSPQGADTQYF. CDR3 coding DNA: TGTGCCAGCAGCCCGCAGGGCGCAGATACGCAGTATTTT.